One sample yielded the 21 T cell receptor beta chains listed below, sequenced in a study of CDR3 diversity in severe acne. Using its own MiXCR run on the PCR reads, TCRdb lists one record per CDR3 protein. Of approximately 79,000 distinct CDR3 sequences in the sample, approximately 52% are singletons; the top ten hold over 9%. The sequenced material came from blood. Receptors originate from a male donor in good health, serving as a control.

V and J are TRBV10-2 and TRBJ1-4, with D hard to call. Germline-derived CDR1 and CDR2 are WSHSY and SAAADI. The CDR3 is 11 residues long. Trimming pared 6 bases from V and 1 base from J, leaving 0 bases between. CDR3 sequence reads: CASRTNEKLFF. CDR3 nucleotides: TGCGCCAGCAGAACTAATGAAAAACTGTTTTTT.

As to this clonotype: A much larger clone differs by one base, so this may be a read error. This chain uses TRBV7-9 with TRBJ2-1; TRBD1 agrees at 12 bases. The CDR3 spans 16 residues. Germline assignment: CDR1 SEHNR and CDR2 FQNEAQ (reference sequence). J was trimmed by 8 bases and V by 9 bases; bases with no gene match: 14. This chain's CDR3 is CASSTTGTGGPYEQFF. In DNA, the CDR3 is TGTGCCAGTAGTACTACCGGGACAGGGGGCCCGTATGAGCAGTTCTTC.

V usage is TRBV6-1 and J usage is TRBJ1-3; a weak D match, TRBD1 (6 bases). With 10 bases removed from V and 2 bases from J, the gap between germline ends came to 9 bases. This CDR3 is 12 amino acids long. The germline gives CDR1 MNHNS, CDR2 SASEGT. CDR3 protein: CATTGTGNTIYF. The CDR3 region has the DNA TGTGCCACCACAGGGACTGGAAACACCATATATTTT.

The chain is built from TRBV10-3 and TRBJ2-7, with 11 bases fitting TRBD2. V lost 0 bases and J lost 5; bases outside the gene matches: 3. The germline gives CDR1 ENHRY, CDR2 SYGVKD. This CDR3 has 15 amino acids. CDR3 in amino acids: CAISESSSGRDEQYF. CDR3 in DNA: TGTGCCATCAGTGAGTCGAGTAGCGGGAGGGACGAGCAGTACTTC.

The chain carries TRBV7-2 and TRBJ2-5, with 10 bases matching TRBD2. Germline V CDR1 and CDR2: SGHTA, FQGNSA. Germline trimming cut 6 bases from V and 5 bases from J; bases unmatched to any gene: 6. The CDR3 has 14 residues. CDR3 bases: TGTGCCAGCAGTCGGACTAGCGGCACGGAGACCCAGTACTTC. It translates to CASSRTSGTETQYF.

CDR3 amino acids: CASSQLRQGWEKLFF. CDR3 bases: TGCGCCAGCAGCCAGCTCAGACAGGGTTGGGAAAAACTGTTTTTT. The gene calls are TRBV5-1 and TRBJ1-4; TRBD1 agrees at 7 bases. The CDR3 contains 15 residues. The J segment lost 8 bases and the V segment lost 4 bases, leaving 11 bases of the junction unmatched. Germline assignment: CDR1 SGHRS and CDR2 YFSETQ.

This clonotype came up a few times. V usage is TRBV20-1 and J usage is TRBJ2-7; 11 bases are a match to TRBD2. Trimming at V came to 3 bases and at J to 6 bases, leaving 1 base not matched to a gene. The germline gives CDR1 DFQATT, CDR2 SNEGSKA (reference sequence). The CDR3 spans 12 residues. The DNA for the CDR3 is TGCAGTGCTAGGACTAGCGGGACCGAGCAGTACTTC. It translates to CSARTSGTEQYF.

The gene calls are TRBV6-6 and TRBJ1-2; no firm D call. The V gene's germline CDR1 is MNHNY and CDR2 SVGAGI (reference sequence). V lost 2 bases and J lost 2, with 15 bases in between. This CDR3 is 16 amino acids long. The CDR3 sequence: CASSYGSATPNYGYTF. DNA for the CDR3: TGTGCCAGCAGTTACGGATCGGCCACGCCCAACTATGGCTACACCTTC.

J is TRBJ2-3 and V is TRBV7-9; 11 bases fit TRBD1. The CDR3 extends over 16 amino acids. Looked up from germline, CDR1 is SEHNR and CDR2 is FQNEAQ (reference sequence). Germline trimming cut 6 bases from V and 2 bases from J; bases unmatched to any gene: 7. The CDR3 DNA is TGTGCCAGCAGAAACCTGGGACAGGGGGACACAGATACGCAGTATTTT. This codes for CASRNLGQGDTDTQYF.

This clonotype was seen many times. The CDR3, as DNA: TGTGCCAGCAGCCCCGGAGGCTACGAGCAGTACTTC. It specifies CASSPGGYEQYF. The chain has TRBV9 and TRBJ2-7; possibly TRBD2 for D (5 bases). The CDR3 length is 12 residues. CDR1 is SGDLS and CDR2 is YYNGEE in the germline V gene. V lost 4 bases to trimming and J lost 3 bases, with 8 bases between them. The full variable domain, with the rest looked up from reference TRBV9 and TRBJ2-7, is DSGVTQTPKHLITATGQRVTLRCSPRSGDLSVYWYQQSLDQGLQFLIQYYNGEERAKGNILERFSAQQFPDLHSELNLSSLELGDSALYFCASSPGGYEQYFGPGTRLTVT.

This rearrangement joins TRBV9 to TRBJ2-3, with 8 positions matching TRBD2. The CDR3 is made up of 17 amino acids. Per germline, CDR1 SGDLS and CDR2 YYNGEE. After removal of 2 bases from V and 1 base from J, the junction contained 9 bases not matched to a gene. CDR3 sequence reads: CASSVGDGRAGTDTQYF. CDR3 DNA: TGTGCCAGCAGCGTCGGTGACGGGAGGGCCGGCACAGATACGCAGTATTTT. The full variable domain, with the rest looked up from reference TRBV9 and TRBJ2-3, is DSGVTQTPKHLITATGQRVTLRCSPRSGDLSVYWYQQSLDQGLQFLIQYYNGEERAKGNILERFSAQQFPDLHSELNLSSLELGDSALYFCASSVGDGRAGTDTQYFGPGTRLTVL.

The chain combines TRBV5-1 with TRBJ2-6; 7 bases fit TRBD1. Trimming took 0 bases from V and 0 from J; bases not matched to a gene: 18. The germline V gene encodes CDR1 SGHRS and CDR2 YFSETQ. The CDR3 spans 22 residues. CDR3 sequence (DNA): TGCGCCAGCAGCTTGGTGGGTTTTCGAGGGGGCCCAACTTACTCTGGGGCCAACGTCCTGACTTTC. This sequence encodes CASSLVGFRGGPTYSGANVLTF.

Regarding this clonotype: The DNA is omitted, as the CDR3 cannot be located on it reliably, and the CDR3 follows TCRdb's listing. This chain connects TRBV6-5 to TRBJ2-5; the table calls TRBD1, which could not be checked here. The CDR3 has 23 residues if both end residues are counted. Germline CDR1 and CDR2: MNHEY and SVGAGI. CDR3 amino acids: CASSGPPGGYTFGSGQGQETQYF.

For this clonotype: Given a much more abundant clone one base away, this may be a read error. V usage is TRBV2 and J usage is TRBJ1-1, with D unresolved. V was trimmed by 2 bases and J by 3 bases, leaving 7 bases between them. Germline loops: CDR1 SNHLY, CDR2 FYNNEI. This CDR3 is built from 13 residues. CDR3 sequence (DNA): TGTGCCAGCAGTGAACGGGGAGACACTGAAGCTTTCTTT. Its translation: CASSERGDTEAFF. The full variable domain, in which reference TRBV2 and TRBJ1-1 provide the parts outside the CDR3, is EPEVTQTPSHQVTQMGQEVILRCVPISNHLYFYWYRQILGQKVEFLVSFYNNEISEKSEIFDDQFSVERPDGSNFTLKIRSTKLEDSAMYFCASSERGDTEAFFGQGTRLTVV.

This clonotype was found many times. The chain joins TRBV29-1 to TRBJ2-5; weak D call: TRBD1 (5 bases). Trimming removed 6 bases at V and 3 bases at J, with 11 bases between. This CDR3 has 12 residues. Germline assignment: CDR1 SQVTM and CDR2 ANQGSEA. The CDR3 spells CSVDDSKETQYF. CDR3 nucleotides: TGCAGCGTGGACGACAGTAAAGAGACCCAGTACTTC.

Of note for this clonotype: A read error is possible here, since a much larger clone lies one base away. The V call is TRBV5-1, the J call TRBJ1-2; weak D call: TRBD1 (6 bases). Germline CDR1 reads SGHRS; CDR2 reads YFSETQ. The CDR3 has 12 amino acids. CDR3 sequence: CASSLGQHGYIF. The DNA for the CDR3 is TGCGCCAGCAGCTTAGGACAGCATGGCTACATCTTC.

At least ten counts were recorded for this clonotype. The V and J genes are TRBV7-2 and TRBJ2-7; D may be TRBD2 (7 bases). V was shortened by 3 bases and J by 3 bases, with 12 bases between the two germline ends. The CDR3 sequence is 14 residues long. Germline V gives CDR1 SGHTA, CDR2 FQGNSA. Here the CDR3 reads CASSFSRGGYEQYF. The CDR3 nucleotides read TGTGCCAGCAGCTTTTCAAGGGGGGGCTACGAGCAGTACTTC.

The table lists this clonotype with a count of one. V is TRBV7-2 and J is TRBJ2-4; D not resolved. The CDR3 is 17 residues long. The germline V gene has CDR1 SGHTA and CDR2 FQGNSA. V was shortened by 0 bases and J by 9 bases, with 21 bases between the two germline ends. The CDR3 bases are TGTGCCAGCAGCTTAGCGCGGTGGGCCGCAGAGTTGTCCATTCAGTACTTC. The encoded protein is CASSLARWAAELSIQYF.

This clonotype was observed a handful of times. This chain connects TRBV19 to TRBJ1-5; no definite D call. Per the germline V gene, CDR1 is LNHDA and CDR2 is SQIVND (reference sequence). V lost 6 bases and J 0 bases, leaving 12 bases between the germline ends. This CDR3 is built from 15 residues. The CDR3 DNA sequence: TGTGCCAGTAGACACGTGCTACATAGCAATCAGCCCCAGCATTTT. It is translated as CASRHVLHSNQPQHF.

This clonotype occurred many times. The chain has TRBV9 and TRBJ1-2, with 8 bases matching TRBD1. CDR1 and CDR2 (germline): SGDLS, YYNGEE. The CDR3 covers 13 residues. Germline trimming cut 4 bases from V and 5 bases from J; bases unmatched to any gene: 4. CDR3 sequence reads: CASSKTGEYGYTF. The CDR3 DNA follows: TGTGCCAGCAGCAAGACAGGGGAATATGGCTACACCTTC.

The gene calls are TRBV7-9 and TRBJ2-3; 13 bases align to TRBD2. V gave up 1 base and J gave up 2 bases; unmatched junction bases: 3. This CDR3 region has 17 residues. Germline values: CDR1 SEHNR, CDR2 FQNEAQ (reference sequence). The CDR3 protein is CASSLGGLAGITDTQYF. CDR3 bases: TGTGCCAGCAGCTTAGGGGGACTAGCGGGGATCACAGATACGCAGTATTTT.